Detailed here is one T cell receptor (beta chain). Its antigen is still unknown. A mixed TRB-A/B primer pool amplified rearranged TRB by multiplex touch-down PCR. TCRdb recomputed calls from the multiplex PCR reads with MiXCR, one row per CDR3 protein. The sample has several hundred distinct CDR3 sequences; roughly 30% are singletons. The sample comes from a study of T cell repertoires in aging, cancer and after chemotherapy. Overall study: Roughly 8.8 million TCR reads made up the full dataset.

Notes on the study in general: These repertoire data do not allow conclusions about immunological memory after chemotherapy. Compared with age-matched healthy donors, untreated hematological or solid cancer patients showed higher blood TCR clonality. In cancer patients, declining TCR diversity with age involved lost richness and lost evenness.

Amplification of TCR beta used genomic DNA extracted from peripheral blood. Sequencing was performed on blood. The clonotype was recovered from a human donor with a solid tumor.

CDR3 amino acids: CSASRLAMGGDTQYF. The CDR3 coding sequence is TGCAGTGCTAGTAGGCTAGCCATGGGGGGGGATACGCAGTATTTT. V is TRBV20-1 and J is TRBJ2-3; 7 bases fit TRBD2. Germline CDR1 reads DFQATT; CDR2 reads SNEGSKA (reference sequence). V shed 3 bases and J 6 bases; nucleotides not matched to a gene: 12. The CDR3 is 15 residues long.